Included here is one TCR beta chain sequence, with context. This sample was taken from a study of T cell changes during pregnancy in multiple sclerosis. Germline V gene lookup returns CDR1 SGHNT and CDR2 YYREEE (reference sequence). The V gene lost 0 bases and the J gene lost 2 bases, with 5 bases spanning the gap. This CDR3 has 13 residues. TCRdb's copy holds only in-frame clones and misses some; the assay was immunoSEQ multiplex PCR. In the table there are roughly 100,000 clones, 91% of which are singletons. The material was peripheral blood, obtained after pregnancy. The V and J genes are TRBV5-4 and TRBJ1-2; no clear D. The origin of this receptor is a female donor in good health, enrolled as a control in a pregnancy study. In DNA, the CDR3 is TGTGCCAGCAGCTTGGCCTTGAACTATGGCTACACCTTC. Amino acids: CASSLALNYGYTF.